Listed here are 11 T cell receptor beta chains from one sample, sequenced in a study of cytomegalovirus exposure and HLA in healthy donors. PCR was performed using 60 Vbeta and 13 Jbeta primers. Sequencing was performed with immunoSEQ multiplex PCR; in TCRdb, only in-frame clones are kept and a portion is missing. The data show around 110,000 clones, roughly 82% seen once. Specimen: PBMCs. The receptor source for this set is a male donor in good health and CMV-seronegative.

J is TRBJ2-7 and V is TRBV4-1; no reliable D call. The CDR3 extends over 13 amino acids. V lost 1 base to trimming and J lost 1 base, with 5 bases between them. CDR1 is MGHRA, CDR2 YSYEKL, per germline. CDR3 sequence: CASSQVYSYEQYF. CDR3 sequence (DNA): TGCGCCAGCAGCCAAGTGTATTCCTACGAGCAGTACTTC.

This chain joins TRBV27 and TRBJ2-7; tentatively, D is TRBD2 (6 bases). CDR3 length: 14 residues. Between the trimmed V and J ends, which lost 2 bases and 2 bases, there was a span of 10 bases. Germline V gene data show CDR1 as MNHEY and CDR2 as SMNVEV (reference sequence). The CDR3: CASSLAAGAYEQYF. The CDR3 DNA follows: TGTGCCAGCAGTTTAGCAGCGGGTGCCTACGAGCAGTACTTC.

The J gene is TRBJ1-5, the V gene TRBV19; perhaps TRBD1 as D (5 bases). Germline assignment: CDR1 LNHDA and CDR2 SQIVND (reference sequence). V lost 8 bases and J lost 0, with 8 bases in between. This CDR3 has 13 amino acids. The CDR3 sequence: CASARVSNQPQHF. As DNA, the CDR3 is TGTGCCAGTGCCAGGGTTAGCAATCAGCCCCAGCATTTT.

The J gene is TRBJ1-5, the V gene TRBV6-1; possible D gene TRBD1, 6 bases. The CDR3 covers 15 residues. The germline V gene has CDR1 MNHNS and CDR2 SASEGT. Trimming pared 2 bases from V and 2 bases from J, leaving 10 bases between. CDR3 coding DNA: TGTGCCAGCAGTGAACAGGGGATCGGCAATCAGCCCCAGCATTTT. Its protein is CASSEQGIGNQPQHF.

This chain connects TRBV27 to TRBJ2-4, with 10 positions matching TRBD2. Per the germline V gene, CDR1 is MNHEY and CDR2 is SMNVEV (reference sequence). Trimming removed 5 bases from V and 2 bases from J; junction bases left unmatched: 3. The CDR3 runs to 15 residues. In DNA, the CDR3 is TGTGCCAGCAGTCAGCGGGAGGGGTCCAAAAACATTCAGTACTTC. Its protein is CASSQREGSKNIQYF.

The V and J genes are TRBV5-6 and TRBJ2-2, with D maybe TRBD2 (6 bases). Germline V lookup: CDR1 SGHDT, CDR2 YYEEEE. V lost 4 bases and J 1 base, leaving 20 bases between the germline ends. The CDR3 is 18 residues long. The CDR3 region is CASSPRGWGRENTGELFF. Written as DNA, the CDR3 is TGTGCCAGCAGCCCCCGGGGGTGGGGACGGGAGAACACCGGGGAGCTGTTTTTT.

CDR3 sequence reads: CASSERQATGELFF. The CDR3 DNA reads TGCGCCAGCAGCGAGAGACAGGCCACCGGGGAGCTGTTTTTT. V usage is TRBV5-1 and J usage is TRBJ2-2, with D possibly being TRBD1 (6 bases). Per the germline V gene, CDR1 is SGHRS and CDR2 is YFSETQ. This CDR3 is 14 amino acids long. Trimming shortened V by 4 bases and J by 4 bases, and 11 bases separated the two germline ends.

The rearrangement uses TRBV21-1 and TRBJ2-1; the DNA was not used to check the table's D call, TRBD2. TRBV21-1 is deemed a pseudogene. The CDR3 covers 12 residues. The CDR3 here is CASTREGNEQFF. CDR3 sequence (DNA): TGTGCCAGCACCAGGGAGGGCAATGAGCAGTTCTTC.

The rearrangement joins TRBV28 to TRBJ1-2; D may be TRBD1 (5 bases). The CDR3 length is 14 residues. The germline V gene has CDR1 MDHEN and CDR2 SYDVKM. V was pared by 6 bases and J by 2 bases, with 13 bases between. The CDR3 coding sequence is TGTGCCAGCAGGGGGGGTGCCCCAAACTATGGCTACACCTTC. This encodes CASRGGAPNYGYTF.

This chain uses TRBV6-1 with TRBJ2-4; weak D call: TRBD2 (6 bases). CDR1 is MNHNS and CDR2 is SASEGT in the germline V gene. This CDR3 has 15 amino acids. V was clipped by 2 bases and J by 6 bases, with 14 bases between them. The DNA of the CDR3 is TGTGCCAGCAGTGAAACTGCGGGGCCGGGAAACATTCAGTACTTC. This encodes CASSETAGPGNIQYF.

The J gene is TRBJ1-2, the V gene TRBV5-6, with D perhaps matching TRBD1 (6 bases). This CDR3 region has 15 residues. The V and J ends lost 3 bases and 8 bases respectively, with 20 bases between them. CDR1 and CDR2 (germline): SGHDT, YYEEEE. CDR3 nucleotides: TGTGCCAGCAGCTACTCAGGGGCGCCAGGATTCGGCTACACCTTC. Its protein product is CASSYSGAPGFGYTF.